Presented here are 12 T cell receptor beta chains from one specimen sequenced in a study of response to subunit inactivated influenza vaccine. Using its own MiXCR run on the RT-PCR reads, TCRdb lists one record per CDR3 protein. The table includes about half a million distinct CDR3 sequences, approximately 11% detected once. This material consisted of PBMCs from blood, taken 35 to 45 days after vaccination. All receptors come from a man between 45 and 60 years old who received an inactivated influenza vaccine.

This clonotype was seen a few times. The chain recombines TRBV4-1 with TRBJ1-2; 9 bases map to TRBD1. After removal of 2 bases from V and 5 bases from J, the junction contained 9 bases not matched to a gene. The CDR3 has 16 amino acids. Germline lookup yields CDR1 MGHRA and CDR2 YSYEKL. CDR3 nucleotide sequence: TGCGCCAGCAGCCAATACGGGGACAGGGAAATTTATGGCTACACCTTC. The encoded protein is CASSQYGDREIYGYTF.

The CDR3 DNA reads as TGCGCCAGCAGCCAAGGGGTCTATGGGGGTGCTAAGAATCAGCCCCAGCATTTT. Its translation is CASSQGVYGGAKNQPQHF. The V gene is TRBV4-1, the J gene TRBJ1-5; a possible D gene is TRBD1 (5 bases). The V gene lost 1 base and the J gene lost 4 bases, with 20 bases spanning the gap. The CDR3 runs to 18 residues. Germline V gene sequence: CDR1 MGHRA, CDR2 YSYEKL.

V usage is TRBV24-1 and J usage is TRBJ2-2; D is uncertain. Germline CDR1 and CDR2: KGHDR and SFDVKD. This CDR3 has 19 amino acids. With 2 bases removed from V and 7 bases from J, the gap between germline ends came to 25 bases. The CDR3 DNA reads as TGTGCCACCAGTGATTACCCGCGACGGGCGCGGAGTGGATTCGGGGAGCTGTTTTTT. Translated: CATSDYPRRARSGFGELFF.

This clonotype was seen at least ten times. The rearrangement joins TRBV27 to TRBJ2-7, with 12 bases lining up with TRBD1. V shed 2 bases, J shed 4 bases, and the junction held 6 bases outside the gene matches. Germline V gene sequence: CDR1 MNHEY, CDR2 SMNVEV (reference sequence). The CDR3 totals 16 residues. CDR3 DNA: TGTGCCAGCAGTTTACATAGGGACAGGGGGCAGTACGAGCAGTACTTC. Encoded protein: CASSLHRDRGQYEQYF.

CDR3 residues: CASSEPGPGGTEAFF. CDR3 DNA sequence: TGCGCCAGCAGCGAGCCGGGGCCGGGCGGCACTGAAGCTTTCTTT. The rearrangement links TRBV5-1 to TRBJ1-1, with D perhaps matching TRBD1 (5 bases). The CDR3 extends over 15 amino acids. Germline loops: CDR1 SGHRS, CDR2 YFSETQ. V was pared by 4 bases and J by 4 bases, with 17 bases between.

This clonotype has just a few counts. The chain is built from TRBV12-3 or TRBV12-4 and TRBJ1-2; 7 bases map to TRBD1. After removal of 4 bases from V and 4 bases from J, the junction contained 3 bases not matched to a gene. This CDR3 has 13 amino acids. The CDR3 spells CASSWDRSYGYTF. As DNA, the CDR3 is TGTGCCAGCAGTTGGGACAGAAGCTATGGCTACACCTTC.

This clonotype was counted many times. CDR3 nucleotides: TGTGCCAGCAGTTCCCTCGCGGGGGAGGCCTACGAGCAGTACTTC. It is translated as CASSSLAGEAYEQYF. V is TRBV12-3 or TRBV12-4 and J is TRBJ2-7, with 7 bases identical to TRBD2. V lost 4 bases and J lost 2; bases outside the gene matches: 8. This CDR3 has 15 amino acids.

This chain connects TRBV20-1 to TRBJ1-2; tentatively, D is TRBD1 (6 bases). V shed 0 bases and J shed 7 bases, with 12 bases lying between them. The CDR3 is 13 amino acids. CDR1 is DFQATT and CDR2 is SNEGSKA in the germline V gene (reference sequence). CDR3 residues: CSARDPAGAGYTF. The DNA for the CDR3 is TGCAGTGCTAGAGACCCTGCAGGGGCTGGCTACACCTTC.

The chain is built from TRBV7-9 and TRBJ2-2; 9 bases agree with TRBD2. The V segment lost 2 bases and the J segment 3 bases; nucleotides outside the gene matches: 7. The CDR3 runs 17 residues. CDR1 is SEHNR, CDR2 FQNEAQ, per germline (reference sequence). The CDR3 loop is CASSLFTGGGDTGELFF. CDR3 bases: TGTGCCAGCAGCTTATTCACTGGCGGGGGGGACACCGGGGAGCTGTTTTTT.

This clonotype was counted only a few times. The chain is built from TRBV12-3 or TRBV12-4 and TRBJ2-7; TRBD2 agrees at 12 bases. The CDR3 runs 16 residues. The ends lost 5 bases at V and 2 bases at J; junction bases unmatched: 7. The CDR3 bases are TGTGCCAGCAGTGGGACTAGCGGGTCTTTAACCTACGAGCAGTACTTC. Encoded protein: CASSGTSGSLTYEQYF.

The rearrangement links TRBV12-3 or TRBV12-4 to TRBJ2-3; D gene ambiguous. The CDR3 sequence is 12 residues long. V was trimmed by 10 bases and J by 6 bases, leaving 14 bases between them. The DNA of the CDR3 is TGTGCCACGGCCTCGGACGGCGATACGCAGTATTTT. Its protein product is CATASDGDTQYF.

Many counts were recorded for this clonotype. The chain joins TRBV4-2 to TRBJ2-5; D is tentatively TRBD1 or TRBD2 (5 bases each). Trimming removed 1 base from V and 0 bases from J, with 9 bases in between. CDR1 is LGHNA, CDR2 YNFKEQ, per germline. The CDR3 spans 15 residues. This chain's CDR3 is CASSQVGADQETQYF. The CDR3 nucleotides are TGTGCCAGCAGCCAAGTCGGGGCAGACCAAGAGACCCAGTACTTC.